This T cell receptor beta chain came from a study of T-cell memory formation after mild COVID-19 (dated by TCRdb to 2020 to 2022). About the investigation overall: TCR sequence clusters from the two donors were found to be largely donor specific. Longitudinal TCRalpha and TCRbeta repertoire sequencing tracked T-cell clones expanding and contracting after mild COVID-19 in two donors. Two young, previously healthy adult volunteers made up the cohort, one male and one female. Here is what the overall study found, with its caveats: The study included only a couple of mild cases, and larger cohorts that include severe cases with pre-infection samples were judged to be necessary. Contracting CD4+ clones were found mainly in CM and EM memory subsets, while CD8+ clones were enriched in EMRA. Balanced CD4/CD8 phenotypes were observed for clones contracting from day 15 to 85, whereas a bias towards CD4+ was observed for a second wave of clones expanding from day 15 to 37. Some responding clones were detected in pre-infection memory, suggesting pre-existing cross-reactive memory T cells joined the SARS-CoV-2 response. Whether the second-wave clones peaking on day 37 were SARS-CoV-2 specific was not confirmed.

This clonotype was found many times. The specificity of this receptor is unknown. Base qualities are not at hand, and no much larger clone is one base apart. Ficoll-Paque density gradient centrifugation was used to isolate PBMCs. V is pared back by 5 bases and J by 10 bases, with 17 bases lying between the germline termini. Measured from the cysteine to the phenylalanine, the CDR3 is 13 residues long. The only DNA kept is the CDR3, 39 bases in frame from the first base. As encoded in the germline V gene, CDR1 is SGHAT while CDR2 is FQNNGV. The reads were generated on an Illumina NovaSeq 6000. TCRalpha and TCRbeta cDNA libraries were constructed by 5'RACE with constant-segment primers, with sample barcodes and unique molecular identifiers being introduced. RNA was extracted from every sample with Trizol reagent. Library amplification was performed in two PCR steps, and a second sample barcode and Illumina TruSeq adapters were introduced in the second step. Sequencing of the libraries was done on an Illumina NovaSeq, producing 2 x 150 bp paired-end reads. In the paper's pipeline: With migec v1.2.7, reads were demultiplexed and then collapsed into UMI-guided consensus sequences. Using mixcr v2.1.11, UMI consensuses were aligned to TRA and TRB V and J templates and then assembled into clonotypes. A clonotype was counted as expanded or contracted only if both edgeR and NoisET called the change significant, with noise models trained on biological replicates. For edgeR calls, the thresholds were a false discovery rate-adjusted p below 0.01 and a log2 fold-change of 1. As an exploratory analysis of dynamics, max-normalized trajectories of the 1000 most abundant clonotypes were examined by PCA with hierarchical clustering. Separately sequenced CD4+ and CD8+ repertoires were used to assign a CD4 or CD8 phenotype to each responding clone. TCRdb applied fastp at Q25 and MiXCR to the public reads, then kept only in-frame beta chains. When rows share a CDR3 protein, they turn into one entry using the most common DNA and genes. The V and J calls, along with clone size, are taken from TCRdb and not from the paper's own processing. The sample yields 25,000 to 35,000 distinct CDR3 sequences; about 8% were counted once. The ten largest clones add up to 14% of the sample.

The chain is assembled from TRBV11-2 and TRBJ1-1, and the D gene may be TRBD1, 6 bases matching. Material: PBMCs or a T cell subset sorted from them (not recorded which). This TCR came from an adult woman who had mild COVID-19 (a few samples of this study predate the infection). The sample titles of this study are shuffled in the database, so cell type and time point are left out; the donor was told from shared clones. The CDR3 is CASSEVLEGVAFF. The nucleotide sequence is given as TGTGCCAGCAGCGAAGTTTTGGAGGGGGTAGCTTTCTTT.